This T cell receptor beta chain was profiled in a study of lymphopenia after photon versus proton radiotherapy. Generated by immunoSEQ multiplex PCR, the TCRdb table keeps only in-frame clones and is missing some. The repertoire holds 160,000 or so clones, with 75% to 90% as singletons. CDR1 MDHEN and CDR2 SYDVKM come from the germline V gene. V lost 4 bases, J lost 1 base, and 18 bases lay in between. This CDR3 spans 17 amino acids. The sequenced sample was peripheral blood, obtained from a patient treated with photon-based radiotherapy. The origin of this receptor is a man between 50 and 59 years old with gastric cancer. The rearrangement joins TRBV28 to TRBJ2-3, with D perhaps matching TRBD1 or TRBD2 (5 bases each). CDR3 region: CASSSMPPGPRTDTQYF. CDR3 nucleotide sequence: TGTGCCAGCAGTTCGATGCCGCCGGGACCTCGCACAGATACGCAGTATTTT.